This T cell receptor beta chain originates from a study of shared clonotypes between healthy human individuals. Study-level background: CD4 naive and CD4 memory each took three plates per donor, while CD8 naive took two and CD8 memory one.

CD45RO-negative, CCR7-selected cells formed the naive CD8 fraction, which excluded terminally differentiated effector memory CD45RA+ cells. Only Caucasian adults living in Nashville, Tennessee made up the donor group. At deep level, the assay was performed. The protocol was immunoSEQ multiplex PCR, while the TCRdb copy is restricted to in-frame clones and leaves out a portion. The repertoire has more than 2 million clones, around 93% of them found once; the top ten carry around 1.7%. Findings and caveats of the study: Donor clonotype sharing was expected to depend on sequencing depth.

For this clone: Its antigen is not known.

CDR1 and CDR2 (germline): SGHTA, FQGTGA. The V gene end was trimmed by 4 bases and the J gene end by 6 bases; junction bases not matched to a gene: 8. CDR3 length equals 14 residues. This TCR derives from a young man in good health. Some clones in this sample may be carry-over from other donors' samples. V and J are TRBV7-3 and TRBJ2-7, with 8 bases that match TRBD2. Sequencing was done on a sample of naive CD8+ T cells from PBMCs. This CDR3 is CASSSRGSGTEQYF. The CDR3 nucleotides are TGTGCCAGCAGCTCCCGGGGTAGCGGGACCGAGCAGTACTTC.